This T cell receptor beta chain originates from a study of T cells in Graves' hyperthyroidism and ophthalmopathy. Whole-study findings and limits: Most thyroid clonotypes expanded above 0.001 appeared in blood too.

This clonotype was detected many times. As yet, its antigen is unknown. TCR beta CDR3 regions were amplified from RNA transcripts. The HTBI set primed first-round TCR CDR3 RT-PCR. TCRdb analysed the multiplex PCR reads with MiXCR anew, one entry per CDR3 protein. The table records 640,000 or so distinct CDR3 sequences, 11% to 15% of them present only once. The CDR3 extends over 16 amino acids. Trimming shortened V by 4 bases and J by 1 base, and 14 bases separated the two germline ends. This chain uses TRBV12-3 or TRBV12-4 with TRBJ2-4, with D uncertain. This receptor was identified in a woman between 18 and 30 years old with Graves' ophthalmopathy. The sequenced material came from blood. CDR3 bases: TGTGCCAGCAGTTCCCACCTATGGGTGGCCAAAAACATTCAGTACTTC. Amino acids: CASSSHLWVAKNIQYF.